This section outlines one T cell receptor (beta chain) sequence together with its context. The data were obtained in a study of T cell responses to AZD1222 COVID-19 vaccine. This CDR3 is built from 14 residues. The V segment lost 5 bases and the J segment 3 bases; nucleotides outside the gene matches: 4. CDR1 is MNHEY and CDR2 is SVGAGI in the germline V gene. Profiled with immunoSEQ multiplex PCR; TCRdb holds only in-frame clones, not every one. The table has 100,000 to 150,000 clones, roughly 90% seen once; the top ten hold 4% to 5%. The source is an adult in good health. The J gene is TRBJ2-5, the V gene TRBV6-5, with TRBD1 matching 9 bases. The sample consisted of peripheral blood, taken on day 0 of AZD1222 vaccination. The CDR3 DNA reads TGTGCCAGCAGTACGACAGGGGGTAAAGAGACCCAGTACTTC. It encodes CASSTTGGKETQYF.